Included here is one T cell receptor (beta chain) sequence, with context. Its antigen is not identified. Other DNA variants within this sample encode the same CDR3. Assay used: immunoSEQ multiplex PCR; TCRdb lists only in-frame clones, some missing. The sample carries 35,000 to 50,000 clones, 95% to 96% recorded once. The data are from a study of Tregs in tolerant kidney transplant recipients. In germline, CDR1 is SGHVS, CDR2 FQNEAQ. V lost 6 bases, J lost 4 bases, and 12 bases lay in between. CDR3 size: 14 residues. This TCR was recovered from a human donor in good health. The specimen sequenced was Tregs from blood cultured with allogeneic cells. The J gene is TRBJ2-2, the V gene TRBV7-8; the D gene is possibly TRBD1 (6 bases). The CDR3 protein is CASRIQGGTGELFF. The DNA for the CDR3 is TGTGCCAGCAGGATACAGGGTGGCACCGGGGAGCTGTTTTTT.